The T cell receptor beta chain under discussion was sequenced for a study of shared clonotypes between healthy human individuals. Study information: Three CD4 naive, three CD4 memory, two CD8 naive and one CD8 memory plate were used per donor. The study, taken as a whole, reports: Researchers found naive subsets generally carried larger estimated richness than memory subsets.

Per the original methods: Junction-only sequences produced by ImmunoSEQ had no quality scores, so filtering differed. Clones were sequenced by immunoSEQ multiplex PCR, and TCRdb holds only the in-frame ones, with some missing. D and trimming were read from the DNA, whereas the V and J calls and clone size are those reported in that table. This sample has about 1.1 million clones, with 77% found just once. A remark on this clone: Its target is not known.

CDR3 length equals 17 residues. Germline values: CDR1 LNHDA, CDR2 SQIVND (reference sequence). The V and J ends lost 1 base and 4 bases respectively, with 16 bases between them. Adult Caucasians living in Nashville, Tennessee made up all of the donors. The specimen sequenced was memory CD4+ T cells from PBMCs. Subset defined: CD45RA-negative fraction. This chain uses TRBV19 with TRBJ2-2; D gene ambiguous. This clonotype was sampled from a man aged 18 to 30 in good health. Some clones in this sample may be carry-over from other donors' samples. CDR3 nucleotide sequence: TGTGCCAGTAGTATAGGAAGGGAACGCTCATTCACCGGGGAGCTGTTTTTT. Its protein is CASSIGRERSFTGELFF.